This T cell receptor (beta chain) was recorded in a study of T-cell memory formation after mild COVID-19. The CDR3 is 12 residues long. The V end lost 2 bases, the J end lost 4 bases, and 8 bases lay between the germline ends. Germline V gene lookup returns CDR1 SQVTM and CDR2 ANQGSEA. A word on this clonotype: Its specificity is not known.

Constant-segment primers and 5'RACE yielded cDNA libraries for TCR alpha and TCR beta, each carrying sample barcodes and UMIs. A single record per CDR3 protein comes from TCRdb applying MiXCR to the 5' RACE reads. In the table there are a few hundred thousand distinct CDR3 sequences, 15% of which are singletons. The study, taken as a whole, reports: Some clones that responded turned up in pre-infection memory, which suggests that cross-reactive memory joined in.

Sequenced input: PBMCs or a T cell subset sorted from them (not recorded which). V and J are TRBV29-1 and TRBJ1-2; D is unclear. The clonotype comes from a man aged 18 to 29 who had mild COVID-19 (a few samples of this study predate the infection). Cell type and time point are not known. The CDR3 sequence is CSVENRTYGYTF. The CDR3 nucleotides are TGCAGCGTTGAAAATAGAACCTATGGCTACACCTTC.